The 6 T cell receptor beta chains in this list originate from one sample, sequenced in a study of siplizumab effects on memory and regulatory T cells. Profiling relied on immunoSEQ multiplex PCR, and the TCRdb table lists in-frame clones only, not all of them. The table shows around 110,000 clones, with approximately 94% occurring only once. Sequenced sample: non-Treg CD4+ T cells sorted from blood. Every receptor here comes from a human donor in good health.

This rearrangement joins TRBV5-1 to TRBJ2-1, with 9 nucleotides matching TRBD2. Germline assignment: CDR1 SGHRS and CDR2 YFSETQ. V lost 0 bases and J lost 2; bases outside the gene matches: 6. This CDR3 spans 17 amino acids. As DNA, the CDR3 is TGCGCCAGCAGCTTGGAACCGACTAGCGGACCCTACAATGAGCAGTTCTTC. Amino acid sequence: CASSLEPTSGPYNEQFF. Full variable domain (outside the CDR3, taken from reference TRBV5-1 and TRBJ2-1): KAGVTQTPRYLIKTRGQQVTLSCSPISGHRSVSWYQQTPGQGLQFLFEYFSETQRNKGNFPGRFSGRQFSNSRSEMNVSTLELGDSALYLCASSLEPTSGPYNEQFFGPGTRLTVL.

The J gene is TRBJ1-5, the V gene TRBV18, with a possible D match to TRBD1 (6 bases). Germline CDR1 KGHSH, CDR2 LQKENI. V gave up 4 bases and J gave up 10 bases, with 17 bases separating them. The CDR3 totals 14 residues. The chain's CDR3 is CASSLQGSAGPQHF. Here the CDR3 DNA reads TGTGCCAGCTCACTTCAGGGGTCTGCAGGACCCCAGCATTTT.

The genes are TRBV14 and TRBJ1-4, with 8 bases lining up with TRBD1. The CDR3 is 16 residues long. Germline loops: CDR1 SGHDN, CDR2 FVKESK. J was trimmed by 3 bases and V by 1 base; bases with no gene match: 4. CDR3 DNA sequence: TGTGCCAGCAGCCAAGTTGCGACAGGGGCTAATGAAAAACTGTTTTTT. Translated: CASSQVATGANEKLFF.

V gene TRBV21-1 combines with J gene TRBJ2-1; the D segment call TRBD2 is taken from the table without a DNA check. TRBV21-1 is designated a pseudogene. The CDR3 spans 16 residues. The CDR3 DNA follows: TGTGCCAGCAGCCACCCTTCCGCGGCCCACCGAGGTGAGCAGTTCTTC. Amino acid sequence: CASSHPSAAHRGEQFF.

V is TRBV19 and J is TRBJ2-2, with D tentatively TRBD1 or TRBD2 (5 bases each). V lost 11 bases and J 6 bases, leaving 19 bases between the germline ends. Germline-derived CDR1 and CDR2 are LNHDA and SQIVND (reference sequence). The CDR3 has 14 amino acids. This CDR3 is CASDRDLGAGELFF. CDR3 DNA: TGTGCCTCGGACCGGGACCTCGGCGCCGGGGAGCTGTTTTTT.

The gene calls are TRBV27 and TRBJ2-2; D not resolved. Germline-derived CDR1 and CDR2 are MNHEY and SMNVEV (reference sequence). The V gene lost 1 base and the J gene lost 5 bases, with 8 bases spanning the gap. This CDR3 comprises 14 residues. DNA for the CDR3: TGTGCCAGCAGTTTATTAATGAAAACCGGGGAGCTGTTTTTT. Protein: CASSLLMKTGELFF.